The clone carrying this TCR beta chain is a singleton in its sample. The data originate from a study of blood T cell repertoires in COVID-19. Germline CDR1 SEHNR, CDR2 FQNEAQ (reference sequence). V dropped 5 bases and J dropped 2; count of bases not matched to a gene: 13. CDR3 length equals 17 residues. Some clones are missing from TCRdb's copy, which holds only in-frame ones; the method was immunoSEQ multiplex PCR. The repertoire holds over 120,000 clones, around 75% seen once, with approximately 5% in the top ten. This rearrangement joins TRBV7-9 to TRBJ2-7, with 9 bases identical to TRBD1. Sample: peripheral blood. The origin of this receptor is a woman in her 70s with COVID-19, enrolled during active disease. CDR3 amino acids: CASSPLSTGDRAYEQYF. CDR3 sequence (DNA): TGTGCCAGCAGCCCCCTGAGTACCGGGGACAGGGCCTACGAGCAGTACTTC.